These 20 T cell receptor beta chains share one sample of origin, sequenced in a study of OX40 agonist ivuxolimab in advanced cancers. Some clones are missing from TCRdb's copy, which holds only in-frame ones; the method was immunoSEQ multiplex PCR. The sample lists tens of thousands of clones, approximately 78% occurring once. The starting material was CD4+ or CD8+ T cells sorted from blood, obtained in a trial of the OX40 agonist ivuxolimab. These receptors were taken from an adult with an advanced solid tumor such as melanoma, head and neck, liver or kidney cancer.

The DNA for the CDR3 is TGTGCCAGCAGTGACGTTCACAGGGGCACTGAAGCTTTCTTT. Amino acids: CASSDVHRGTEAFF. V is TRBV6-1 and J is TRBJ1-1; 7 nucleotides line up with TRBD1. CDR3 length equals 14 residues. J was trimmed by 4 bases and V by 3 bases; bases with no gene match: 5. CDR1 MNHNS and CDR2 SASEGT come from the germline V gene.

The chain's CDR3 is CASAMASGSYEQFF. The CDR3 DNA is TGTGCCAGCGCCATGGCTAGCGGGAGCTATGAGCAGTTCTTC. The chain joins TRBV7-9 to TRBJ2-1, with 10 bases matching TRBD2. Germline V gene data show CDR1 as SEHNR and CDR2 as FQNEAQ (reference sequence). The CDR3 totals 14 residues. Germline trimming cut 8 bases from V and 8 bases from J; bases unmatched to any gene: 9.

This chain links TRBV7-9 with TRBJ1-1; D unclear. Germline assignment: CDR1 SEHNR and CDR2 FQNEAQ (reference sequence). The CDR3 consists of 13 residues. V shed 1 base and J shed 1 base, with 4 bases lying between them. The CDR3 DNA follows: TGTGCCAGCAGCTTAGGCCAGAACACTGAAGCTTTCTTT. The encoded protein is CASSLGQNTEAFF.

The rearrangement joins TRBV5-5 to TRBJ2-7; TRBD2 is a possible D gene (6 bases). Germline CDR1 and CDR2: SGHKS and YYEKEE (reference sequence). Trimming took off 0 bases at V and 2 bases at J, with 12 bases between the two ends. This CDR3 has 15 amino acids. The CDR3 sequence: CASSLDPGGAYEQYF. DNA for the CDR3: TGTGCCAGCAGCTTGGACCCGGGCGGGGCCTACGAGCAGTACTTC.

This clone was seen a handful of times. This sequence joins TRBV6-1 and TRBJ1-1, with a possible D match to TRBD1 (6 bases). V was clipped by 2 bases and J by 9 bases, with 16 bases between them. CDR3 length equals 14 residues. From germline, CDR1 is MNHNS and CDR2 SASEGT. The CDR3 loop reads CASSEIRTANKAFF. CDR3 sequence (DNA): TGTGCCAGCAGTGAAATTAGGACAGCGAATAAAGCTTTCTTT.

This clone was counted a single time. V is TRBV2 and J is TRBJ1-6; maybe TRBD1 (6 bases). Germline V gives CDR1 SNHLY, CDR2 FYNNEI. Trimming removed 8 bases from V and 9 bases from J, with 14 bases in between. CDR3 length: 13 residues. CDR3 sequence reads: CASSTGKGSPLHF. The DNA of the CDR3 is TGTGCCAGCTCTACAGGGAAGGGTTCACCCCTCCACTTT.

The rearrangement joins TRBV29-1 to TRBJ2-5, with D maybe TRBD2 (6 bases). The CDR3 contains 12 residues. V lost 0 bases and J 4 bases, leaving 6 bases between the germline ends. Germline V gene sequence: CDR1 SQVTM, CDR2 ANQGSEA. For the CDR3, the DNA is TGCAGCGTTGAAGAGGGAGGAGAGACCCAGTACTTC. Translation: CSVEEGGETQYF.

The rearrangement joins TRBV28 to TRBJ2-6, with D unclear. With 1 base removed from V and 0 bases from J, the gap between germline ends came to 4 bases. From germline, CDR1 is MDHEN and CDR2 SYDVKM. CDR3 length: 15 residues. CDR3 region: CASSLYGSGANVLTF. The CDR3 DNA reads as TGTGCCAGCAGTTTATACGGCTCTGGGGCCAACGTCCTGACTTTC.

The chain recombines TRBV11-3 with TRBJ2-7; 9 bases agree with TRBD2. CDR1 is SGHNT and CDR2 is YENEEA in the germline V gene. Losses at the gene ends were 4 bases for V and 5 bases for J; bases not matched to a gene: 9. The CDR3 is 15 residues long. CDR3 amino acids: CASSSSLGGGDEQYF. In DNA form, the CDR3 reads TGTGCCAGCAGCTCGAGTCTGGGCGGGGGGGACGAGCAGTACTTC.

The chain has TRBV5-1 and TRBJ2-2; maybe TRBD1 (6 bases). The CDR3 is 15 amino acids. V dropped 5 bases and J dropped 2 bases, with 13 bases sitting between them. The germline CDR1 and CDR2 sequences are SGHRS and YFSETQ. DNA for the CDR3: TGCGCCAGCAGACCCCGGACAGACAACACCGGGGAGCTGTTTTTT. It codes for CASRPRTDNTGELFF.

The rearrangement uses TRBV5-4 and TRBJ1-1; no firm D call. V was pared by 9 bases and J by 0 bases, with 12 bases between. This CDR3 comprises 13 residues. Germline assignment: CDR1 SGHNT and CDR2 YYREEE (reference sequence). The CDR3 sequence: CANHIDLNTEAFF. For the CDR3, the DNA is TGTGCCAACCACATAGACCTGAACACTGAAGCTTTCTTT.

The V and J genes are TRBV5-1 and TRBJ1-1, with a tentative D call TRBD1 (5 bases). V was shortened by 6 bases and J by 8 bases, with 17 bases between the two germline ends. The CDR3 runs 13 residues. Germline CDR1 and CDR2: SGHRS and YFSETQ. CDR3: CASKGGDLGEAFF. CDR3 nucleotide sequence: TGCGCCAGCAAAGGTGGGGACCTCGGGGAAGCTTTCTTT.

The chain links TRBV7-6 to TRBJ1-5; D is uncertain. V gave up 3 bases and J gave up 6 bases, with 6 bases separating them. The CDR3 runs to 12 residues. Germline CDR1 and CDR2: SGHVS and FNYEAQ. CDR3 in DNA: TGTGCCAGCAGCTTTTTAGGTCAGCCCCAGCATTTT. Residues: CASSFLGQPQHF.

The chain uses TRBV6-5 and TRBJ1-4; a weak D match, TRBD1 (5 bases). V lost 6 bases and J lost 7, with 12 bases in between. The CDR3 has 13 amino acids. Germline CDR1 MNHEY, CDR2 SVGAGI. The CDR3 loop is CASRNRRGEKLFF. CDR3 DNA sequence: TGTGCCAGCAGGAACAGGAGAGGTGAAAAACTGTTTTTT.

This chain connects TRBV7-9 to TRBJ1-1, with TRBD1 identical over 8 bases. The CDR3 runs 14 residues. Germline V gene data show CDR1 as SEHNR and CDR2 as FQNEAQ (reference sequence). Trimming removed 5 bases from V and 2 bases from J; junction bases left unmatched: 4. The CDR3 is CASSQGQGNTEAFF. The CDR3 DNA reads as TGTGCCAGCAGCCAAGGACAGGGCAACACTGAAGCTTTCTTT.

This clone was seen a few times. The rearrangement links TRBV20-1 to TRBJ2-3, with no clear D. CDR1 is DFQATT, CDR2 SNEGSKA, per germline (reference sequence). The CDR3 spans 10 residues. Trimming took off 6 bases at V and 7 bases at J, with 8 bases between the two ends. The DNA for the CDR3 is TGCAGTGCGGGAATTAATACGCAGTATTTT. Its protein product is CSAGINTQYF.

The genes are TRBV7-6 and TRBJ2-1; TRBD2 aligns across 7 bases. Germline lookup yields CDR1 SGHVS and CDR2 FNYEAQ. The CDR3 is 14 residues long. The ends lost 0 bases at V and 9 bases at J; junction bases unmatched: 5. The DNA for the CDR3 is TGTGCCAGCAGCTTAGCGCTGGCTAGCGGTGAGCAGTTCTTC. Translated: CASSLALASGEQFF.

Note on this clone: A junction boundary mismatches the germline segment, possibly from a read error. V and J are TRBV28 and TRBJ2-6; possible D gene TRBD1, 5 bases. Per germline, CDR1 MDHEN and CDR2 SYDVKM. The CDR3 loop spans 15 amino acids. CDR3 DNA: TGTGCCAGCAGTTTAAGGGGCTCTGGGGCCAACGTCCCGACTTTC. This encodes CASSLRGSGANVPTF.

The genes are TRBV10-2 and TRBJ2-3, with D hard to call. Germline CDR1 and CDR2: WSHSY and SAAADI. There are 13 residues in the CDR3. V was pared by 5 bases and J by 1 base, with 7 bases between. CDR3 residues: CASSRGGTDTQYF. The CDR3 nucleotides are TGCGCCAGCAGTCGTGGCGGCACAGATACGCAGTATTTT.

The CDR3 region has the DNA TGTGCCAGCAGTTTCGGCAGGGGGAACGAGCAGTACGTC. It encodes CASSFGRGNEQYV. The genes are TRBV28 and TRBJ2-7; TRBD1 matches 7 bases. The CDR3 extends over 13 amino acids. CDR1 is MDHEN, CDR2 SYDVKM, per germline. Losses at the gene ends were 3 bases for V and 5 bases for J; bases not matched to a gene: 4.